These T cell receptor beta chains were read from a single sample in a study of cytomegalovirus exposure and HLA in healthy donors. Here immunoSEQ multiplex PCR was the method, and the copy in TCRdb shows in-frame clones only, minus some. Among under 200,000 clones, approximately 12% were seen once, and the ten largest hold roughly 7.7%. The sequenced material came from PBMCs. These receptors all stem from a man aged 50-59 years in good health and CMV-seropositive. Each CDR3 is given with its conserved first and last residue. Fields, in order: D gene, clone size, V gene, J gene, CDR3 protein, CDR3 DNA. A D gene is named only where the DNA matches it firmly. Part of the rows lack a size; the others show once, few, many or a class for expanded clones.

.,.,TRBV6-5,TRBJ1-1,CASSPLNTEAFF,TGTGCCAGCAGCCCGTTGAACACTGAAGCTTTCTTT
.,.,TRBV6-5,TRBJ1-6,CASSPNIYNSPLHF,TGTGCCAGCAGTCCCAACATTTATAATTCACCCCTCCACTTT
.,few,TRBV7-9,TRBJ1-6,CAGAEGNNSPLHF,TGTGCCGGGGCGGAGGGAAATAATTCACCCCTCCACTTT
.,few,TRBV4-3,TRBJ1-2,CASSLQGTRTATYGYTF,TGCGCCAGCAGCCTTCAAGGGACACGAACCGCCACCTATGGCTACACCTTC
TRBD2,few,TRBV6-5,TRBJ2-2,CASSWTSLGELFF,TGTGCCAGCAGTTGGACTAGCTTGGGGGAGCTGTTTTTT
TRBD1,few,TRBV2,TRBJ2-1,CASSGTGTYNEQFF,TGTGCCAGCAGCGGGACAGGCACGTACAATGAGCAGTTCTTC
TRBD1,few,TRBV30,TRBJ1-1,CAWSPWTGNTEAFF,TGTGCCTGGAGTCCCTGGACAGGGAACACTGAAGCTTTCTTT
.,.,TRBV29-1,TRBJ1-1,CSVDQGMGTEAFF,TGCAGCGTTGATCAGGGAATGGGCACTGAAGCTTTCTTT
TRBD1,.,TRBV2,TRBJ1-4,CASRDRVREKLFF,TGTGCCAGCAGGGACAGGGTGAGGGAAAAACTGTTTTTT
.,.,TRBV6-6,TRBJ2-3,CASSLLSRDTQYF,TGTGCCAGCAGCCTCTTAAGCCGAGATACGCAGTATTTT
.,.,TRBV15,TRBJ2-1,CATSRGGGGGTYNEQFF,TGTGCCACCAGCAGGGGCGGCGGGGGCGGAACCTACAATGAGCAGTTCTTC
TRBD1,.,TRBV6-1,TRBJ1-2,CASSEGGTGDGYTF,TGTGCCAGCAGTGAAGGCGGGACAGGGGACGGCTACACCTTC
TRBD2,few,TRBV2,TRBJ2-1,CASGGGTLYNEQFF,TGTGCCAGCGGCGGGGGGACCCTCTACAATGAGCAGTTCTTC
.,.,TRBV28,TRBJ1-1,CASSSTVPPEAFF,TGTGCCAGCAGTTCAACGGTGCCGCCTGAAGCTTTCTTT
.,.,TRBV15,TRBJ2-6,CATSPLRPARSGANVLTF,TGTGCCACCAGCCCCTTGCGGCCAGCTCGCTCTGGGGCCAACGTCCTGACTTTC
.,.,TRBV28,TRBJ1-1,CAVTGNTEAFF,TGTGCCGTAACAGGGAACACTGAAGCTTTCTTT
TRBD1,few,TRBV4-2,TRBJ2-2,CASSPDLTGTGELFF,TGTGCCAGCAGCCCCGACTTGACAGGGACCGGGGAGCTGTTTTTT
.,few,TRBV2,TRBJ1-5,CASTVRPNSNQPQHF,TGTGCCAGCACGGTGCGTCCGAACAGCAATCAGCCCCAGCATTTT
.,few,TRBV28,TRBJ2-5,CASGAEETQYF,TGTGCCAGCGGGGCAGAAGAGACCCAGTACTTC
TRBD1,.,TRBV11-1,TRBJ1-6,CASSRRRDRGNSPLHF,TGTGCCAGCAGCCGGAGACGGGACAGGGGTAATTCACCCCTCCACTTT
TRBD1,.,TRBV4-2,TRBJ2-2,CASSQDEGAKELFF,TGTGCCAGCAGCCAAGACGAGGGGGCTAAGGAGCTGTTTTTT
TRBD1,.,TRBV28,TRBJ1-1,CASSTPLRDRAPKAFF,TGTGCCAGCAGTACCCCCTTAAGGGACAGAGCACCTAAAGCTTTCTTT
TRBD2,.,TRBV14,TRBJ2-2,CASSQVRGAGELFF,TGTGCCAGCAGCCAAGTACGGGGGGCCGGGGAGCTGTTTTTT
.,few,TRBV6-6,TRBJ1-5,CASSYGPNQPQHF,TGTGCCAGCAGTTATGGCCCTAATCAGCCCCAGCATTTT
TRBD1,few,TRBV7-2,TRBJ1-2,CASRKGDRGYGYTF,TGTGCCAGCAGGAAGGGGGACAGGGGTTATGGCTACACCTTC
.,few,TRBV14,TRBJ1-1,CASSLLGGQAEAFF,TGTGCCAGCAGCCTCCTCGGGGGGCAGGCTGAAGCTTTCTTT
.,few,TRBV4-3,TRBJ1-2,CASSQEIGHGYTF,TGCGCCAGCAGCCAAGAGATCGGTCATGGCTACACCTTC
TRBD2,.,TRBV29-1,TRBJ2-3,CSVGPSGVTDTQYF,TGCAGCGTGGGGCCTAGCGGGGTGACAGATACGCAGTATTTT
TRBD1,.,TRBV5-1,TRBJ1-2,CASSASGTVDGYTF,TGCGCCAGCAGCGCTTCCGGGACAGTGGATGGCTACACCTTC
.,.,TRBV5-4,TRBJ2-3,CASSSKGGTDTQYF,TGTGCCAGCAGTTCAAAGGGAGGCACAGATACGCAGTATTTT
TRBD1,few,TRBV6-5,TRBJ2-2,CASRMTGTGELFF,TGTGCCAGCAGGATGACAGGGACCGGGGAGCTGTTTTTT
.,.,TRBV7-6,TRBJ2-1,CASSLQGTEQFF,TGTGCCAGCAGCTTACAGGGGACTGAGCAGTTCTTC
TRBD2,.,TRBV29-1,TRBJ2-7,CSVLAGGTYEQYF,TGCAGCGTTCTAGCGGGGGGGACCTACGAGCAGTACTTC
TRBD2,.,TRBV7-2,TRBJ2-3,CASSLSGGAPDTQYF,TGTGCCAGCAGCTTAAGCGGGGGGGCGCCAGATACGCAGTATTTT
TRBD1,few,TRBV2,TRBJ1-2,CASSEGDRGVRGYTF,TGTGCCAGCAGTGAAGGGGACAGGGGAGTGAGGGGCTACACCTTC
.,.,TRBV6-5,TRBJ2-5,CASEGAYQETQYF,TGTGCCTCGGAGGGGGCCTACCAAGAGACCCAGTACTTC
TRBD2,.,TRBV4-3,TRBJ2-5,CASSQGLAPPETQYF,TGCGCCAGCAGCCAGGGACTAGCTCCTCCGGAGACCCAGTACTTC
TRBD2,few,TRBV7-2,TRBJ2-1,CASSLGVGAGGNNEQFF,TGTGCCAGCAGCTTAGGGGTGGGAGCGGGGGGTAACAATGAGCAGTTCTTC
.,few,TRBV29-1,TRBJ1-1,CSVEDSGTEAFF,TGCAGCGTTGAGGATTCGGGCACTGAAGCTTTCTTT
.,.,TRBV4-3,TRBJ1-2,CASSQDLEHLANYGYTF,TGCGCCAGCAGCCAAGATCTGGAACACCTAGCTAACTATGGCTACACCTTC
TRBD1,few,TRBV7-8,TRBJ2-7,CASNTGTVYEQYF,TGTGCCAGCAACACCGGGACAGTGTACGAGCAGTACTTC
.,.,TRBV10-2,TRBJ1-1,CASSEWGGRTVEAFF,TGCGCCAGCAGTGAGTGGGGGGGGCGGACGGTTGAAGCTTTCTTT
.,few,TRBV6-1,TRBJ2-5,CASSRGASVKETQYF,TGTGCCAGCAGTCGCGGGGCTAGCGTGAAAGAGACCCAGTACTTC
TRBD1,few,TRBV5-4,TRBJ2-3,CASSPDRDRTDTQYF,TGTGCCAGCAGCCCGGACAGGGATAGGACAGATACGCAGTATTTT
TRBD1,few,TRBV27,TRBJ1-2,CASSSLGQGSLYGYTF,TGTGCCAGCAGTTCCCTCGGACAGGGGTCCCTCTATGGCTACACCTTC
TRBD2,few,TRBV5-4,TRBJ2-2,CASSPQRGVFPGELFF,TGTGCCAGCAGCCCCCAACGGGGGGTATTTCCCGGGGAGCTGTTTTTT
TRBD2,few,TRBV6-5,TRBJ2-5,CASRPGGVETQYF,TGTGCCAGCAGGCCTGGGGGGGTAGAGACCCAGTACTTC
TRBD2,.,TRBV7-2,TRBJ2-3,CASSLGLAGIQWDTQYF,TGTGCCAGCAGCCTTGGACTAGCGGGGATACAGTGGGATACGCAGTATTTT
.,.,TRBV15,TRBJ1-5,CATSRGNVGTKGNQPQHF,TGTGCCACCAGCAGAGGAAATGTGGGGACTAAGGGCAATCAGCCCCAGCATTTT
.,.,TRBV6-5,TRBJ2-2,CASSYSGSETGELFF,TGTGCCAGCAGTTACTCGGGCTCTGAGACCGGGGAGCTGTTTTTT
TRBD1,.,TRBV30,TRBJ1-2,CAWSGIDRAGYTF,TGTGCCTGGAGCGGTATAGACAGGGCTGGCTACACCTTC
.,few,TRBV7-8,TRBJ1-2,CASSRTGYLWGYTF,TGTGCCAGCAGCCGTACAGGCTATCTTTGGGGCTACACCTTC
TRBD1,few,TRBV4-2,TRBJ1-4,CASTGTGGTKLFF,TGTGCCAGCACCGGGACAGGGGGGACAAAACTGTTTTTT
TRBD1,few,TRBV5-4,TRBJ1-3,CASSLPGQLSGNTIYF,TGTGCCAGCAGCTTACCGGGACAGCTCTCTGGAAACACCATATATTTT
.,.,TRBV9,TRBJ2-2,CASSDPGTSALNTGELFF,TGTGCCAGCAGCGACCCCGGGACTTCAGCCTTGAACACCGGGGAGCTGTTTTTT